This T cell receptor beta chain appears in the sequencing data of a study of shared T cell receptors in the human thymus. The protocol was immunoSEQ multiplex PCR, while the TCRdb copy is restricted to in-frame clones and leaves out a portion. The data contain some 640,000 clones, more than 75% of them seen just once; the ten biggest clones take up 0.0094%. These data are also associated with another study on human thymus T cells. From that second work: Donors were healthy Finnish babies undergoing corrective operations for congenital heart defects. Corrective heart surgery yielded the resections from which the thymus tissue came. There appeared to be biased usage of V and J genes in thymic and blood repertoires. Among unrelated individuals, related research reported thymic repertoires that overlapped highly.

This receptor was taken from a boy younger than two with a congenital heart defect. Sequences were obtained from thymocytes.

The DNA of the CDR3 is TGCGCCAGCAGCCAAGATAACAGGGGAAGGGGCGCGAACACTGAAGCTTTCTTT. Its protein product is CASSQDNRGRGANTEAFF. The V and J genes are TRBV4-3 and TRBJ1-1, with 7 bases identical to TRBD1. CDR3 length: 18 amino acids. The V segment lost 0 bases and the J segment 1 base; nucleotides outside the gene matches: 11. Germline CDR1 LGHNA, CDR2 YSLEER.